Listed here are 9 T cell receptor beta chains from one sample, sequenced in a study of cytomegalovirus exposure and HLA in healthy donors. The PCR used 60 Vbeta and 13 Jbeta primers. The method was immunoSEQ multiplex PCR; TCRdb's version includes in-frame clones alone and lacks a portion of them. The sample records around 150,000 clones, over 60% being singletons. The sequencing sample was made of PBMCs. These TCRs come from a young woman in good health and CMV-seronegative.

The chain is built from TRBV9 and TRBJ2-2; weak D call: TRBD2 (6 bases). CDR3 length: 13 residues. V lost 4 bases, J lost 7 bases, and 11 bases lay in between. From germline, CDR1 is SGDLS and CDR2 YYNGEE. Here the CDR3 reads CASSPRGGGELFF. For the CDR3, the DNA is TGTGCCAGCAGCCCCCGGGGAGGCGGGGAGCTGTTTTTT.

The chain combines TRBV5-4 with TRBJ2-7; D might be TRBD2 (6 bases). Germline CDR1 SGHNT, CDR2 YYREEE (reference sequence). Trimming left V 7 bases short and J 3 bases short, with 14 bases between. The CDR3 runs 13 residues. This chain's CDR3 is CASSPGDYYEQYF. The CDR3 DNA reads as TGTGCCAGCTCTCCGGGAGACTACTACGAGCAGTACTTC.

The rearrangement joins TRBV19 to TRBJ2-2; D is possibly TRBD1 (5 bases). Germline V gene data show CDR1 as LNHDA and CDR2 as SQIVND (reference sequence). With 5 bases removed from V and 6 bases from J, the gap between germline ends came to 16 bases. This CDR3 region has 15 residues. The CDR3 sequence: CASSPGWGRAGELFF. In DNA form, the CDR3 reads TGTGCCAGTAGTCCAGGGTGGGGTCGGGCCGGGGAGCTGTTTTTT.

As DNA, the CDR3 is TGTGCCAGCAGCGACCAGGGAGAGCAGTTCTTC. Residues: CASSDQGEQFF. V gene TRBV9 combines with J gene TRBJ2-1; D might be TRBD1 (5 bases). From germline, CDR1 is SGDLS and CDR2 YYNGEE. The CDR3 loop spans 11 amino acids. Trimming took 3 bases from V and 10 from J, leaving 8 bases between them.

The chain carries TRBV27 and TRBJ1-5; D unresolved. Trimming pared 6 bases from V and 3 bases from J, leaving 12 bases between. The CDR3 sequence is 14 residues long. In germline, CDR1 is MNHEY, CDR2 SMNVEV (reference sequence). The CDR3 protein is CASRPDTNNQPQHF. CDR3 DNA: TGTGCCAGCAGACCTGACACGAACAATCAGCCCCAGCATTTT.

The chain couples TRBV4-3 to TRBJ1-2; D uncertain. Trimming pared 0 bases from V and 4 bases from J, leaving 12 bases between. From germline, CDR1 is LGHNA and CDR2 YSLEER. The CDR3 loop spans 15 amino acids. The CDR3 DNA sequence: TGCGCCAGCAGCCAAGAGGCGGGGAGGAGCTATGGCTACACCTTC. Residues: CASSQEAGRSYGYTF.

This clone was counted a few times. CDR3 sequence (DNA): TGTGCCAGCAGAGGAGCGGGATACTACGAGCAGTACTTC. This translates into CASRGAGYYEQYF. The chain employs TRBV6-5 and TRBJ2-7, with 7 positions matching TRBD2. The V gene end was trimmed by 6 bases and the J gene end by 3 bases; junction bases not matched to a gene: 5. The length of the CDR3 is 13 residues. Looked up from germline, CDR1 is MNHEY and CDR2 is SVGAGI.

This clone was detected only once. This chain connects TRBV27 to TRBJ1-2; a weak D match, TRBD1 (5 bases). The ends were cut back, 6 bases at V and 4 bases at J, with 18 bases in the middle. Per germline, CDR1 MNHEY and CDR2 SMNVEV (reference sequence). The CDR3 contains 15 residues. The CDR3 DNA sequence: TGTGCCAGCAGATCGCGGTACAGGTTTAGCTATGGCTACACCTTC. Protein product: CASRSRYRFSYGYTF.

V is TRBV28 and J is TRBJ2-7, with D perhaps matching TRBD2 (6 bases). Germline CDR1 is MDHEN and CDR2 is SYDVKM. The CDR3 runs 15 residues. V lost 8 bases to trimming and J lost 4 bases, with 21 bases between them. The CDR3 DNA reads TGTGCCAGCGAACCGACGGGGTCAGGGAGGTACGAGCAGTACTTC. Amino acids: CASEPTGSGRYEQYF.